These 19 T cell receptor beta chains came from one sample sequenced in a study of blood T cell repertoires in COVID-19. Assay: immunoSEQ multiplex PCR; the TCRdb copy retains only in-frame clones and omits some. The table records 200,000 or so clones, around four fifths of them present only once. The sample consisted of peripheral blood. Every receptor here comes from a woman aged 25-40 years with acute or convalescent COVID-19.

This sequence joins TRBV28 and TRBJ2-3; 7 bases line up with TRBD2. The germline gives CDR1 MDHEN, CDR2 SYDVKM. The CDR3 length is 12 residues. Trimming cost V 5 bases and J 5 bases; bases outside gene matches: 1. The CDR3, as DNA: TGTGCCAGCAGTGGGGAGGGAGATACGCAGTATTTT. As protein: CASSGEGDTQYF.

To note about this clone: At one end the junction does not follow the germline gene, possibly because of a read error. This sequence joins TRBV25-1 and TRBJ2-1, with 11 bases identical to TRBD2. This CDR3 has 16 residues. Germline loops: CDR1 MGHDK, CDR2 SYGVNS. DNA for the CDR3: TGTGCCAGCACTGAAAAGAGGACTAGCGGGCCCAATGAGCAGTTCTTC. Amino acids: CASTEKRTSGPNEQFF. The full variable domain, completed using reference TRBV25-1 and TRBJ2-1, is EADIYQTPRYLVIGTGKKITLECSQTMGHDKMYWYQQDPGMELHLIHYSYGVNSTEKGDLSSESTVSRIRTEHFPLTLESARPSHTSQYLCASTEKRTSGPNEQFFGPGTRLTVL.

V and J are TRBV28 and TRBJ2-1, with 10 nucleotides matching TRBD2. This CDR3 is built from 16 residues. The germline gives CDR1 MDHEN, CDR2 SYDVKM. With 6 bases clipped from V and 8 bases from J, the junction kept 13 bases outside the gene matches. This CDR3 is CASSPGKREGPDEQFF. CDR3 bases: TGTGCCAGCAGCCCCGGGAAGCGGGAGGGCCCCGATGAGCAGTTCTTC. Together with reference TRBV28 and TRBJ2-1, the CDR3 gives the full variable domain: DVKVTQSSRYLVKRTGEKVFLECVQDMDHENMFWYRQDPGLGLRLIYFSYDVKMKEKGDIPEGYSVSREKKERFSLILESASTNQTSMYLCASSPGKREGPDEQFFGPGTRLTVL.

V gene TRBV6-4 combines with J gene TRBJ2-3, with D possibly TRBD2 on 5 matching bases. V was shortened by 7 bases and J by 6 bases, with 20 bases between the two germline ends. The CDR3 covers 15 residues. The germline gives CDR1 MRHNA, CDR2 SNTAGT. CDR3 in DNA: TGTGCCAGCACACCGACCGCGGAGGCGATTGATACGCAGTATTTT. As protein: CASTPTAEAIDTQYF.

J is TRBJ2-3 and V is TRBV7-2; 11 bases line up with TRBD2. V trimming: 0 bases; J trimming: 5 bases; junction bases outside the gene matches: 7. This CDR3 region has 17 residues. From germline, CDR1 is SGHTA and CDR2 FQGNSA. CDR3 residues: CASSLASLGLAGDTQYF. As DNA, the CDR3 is TGTGCCAGCAGCTTAGCTTCGCTCGGACTAGCGGGAGATACGCAGTATTTT.

As DNA, the CDR3 is TGTGCCAGTAGTACAGGTCCGGCTGGGAGCTCACCCCTCCACTTT. This codes for CASSTGPAGSSPLHF. J is TRBJ1-6 and V is TRBV19; D gene ambiguous. Looked up from germline, CDR1 is LNHDA and CDR2 is SQIVND (reference sequence). Deletions cut 4 bases from V and 10 bases from J, with 17 bases between. The CDR3 totals 15 residues.

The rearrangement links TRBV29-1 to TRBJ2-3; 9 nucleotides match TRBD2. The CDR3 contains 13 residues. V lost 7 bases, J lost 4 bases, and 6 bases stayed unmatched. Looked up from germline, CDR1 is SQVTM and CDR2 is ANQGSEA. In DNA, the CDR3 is TGCAGCGGTAGCGGGGGCGTACCAGATACGCAGTATTTT. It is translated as CSGSGGVPDTQYF.

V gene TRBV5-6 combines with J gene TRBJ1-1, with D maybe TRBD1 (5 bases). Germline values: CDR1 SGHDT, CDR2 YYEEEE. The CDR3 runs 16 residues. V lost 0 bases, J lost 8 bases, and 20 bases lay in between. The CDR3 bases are TGTGCCAGCAGCTTGGGACTCGTTGAGAACACAGGAGAAGCTTTCTTT. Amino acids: CASSLGLVENTGEAFF.

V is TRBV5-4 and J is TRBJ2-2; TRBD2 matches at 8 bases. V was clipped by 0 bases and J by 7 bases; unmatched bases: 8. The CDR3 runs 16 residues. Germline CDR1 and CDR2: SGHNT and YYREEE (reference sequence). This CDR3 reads CASSLAGLGSGGELFF. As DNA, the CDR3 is TGTGCCAGCAGCTTGGCGGGACTAGGCTCGGGCGGGGAGCTGTTTTTT.

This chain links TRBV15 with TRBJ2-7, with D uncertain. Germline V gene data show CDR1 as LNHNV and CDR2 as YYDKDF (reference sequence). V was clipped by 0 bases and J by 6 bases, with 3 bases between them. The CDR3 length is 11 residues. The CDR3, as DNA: TGTGCCACCAGCAGAGATCGCGAGCAGTACTTC. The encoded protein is CATSRDREQYF.

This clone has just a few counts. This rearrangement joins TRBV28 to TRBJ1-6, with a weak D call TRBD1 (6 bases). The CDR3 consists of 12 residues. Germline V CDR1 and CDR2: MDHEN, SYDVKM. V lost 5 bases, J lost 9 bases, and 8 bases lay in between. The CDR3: CASSTGLSPLHF. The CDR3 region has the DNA TGTGCCAGCAGTACAGGGCTTTCACCCCTCCACTTT. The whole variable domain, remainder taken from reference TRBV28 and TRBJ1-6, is DVKVTQSSRYLVKRTGEKVFLECVQDMDHENMFWYRQDPGLGLRLIYFSYDVKMKEKGDIPEGYSVSREKKERFSLILESASTNQTSMYLCASSTGLSPLHFGNGTRLTVT.

The CDR3 DNA follows: TGCAGTGCATCGGACAGGGAAGCTTTCTTT. Translation: CSASDREAFF. The chain recombines TRBV20-1 with TRBJ1-1, with TRBD1 matching 7 bases. V lost 6 bases, J lost 8 bases, and 3 bases stayed unmatched. Germline-derived CDR1 and CDR2 are DFQATT and SNEGSKA (reference sequence). The length of the CDR3 is 10 residues.

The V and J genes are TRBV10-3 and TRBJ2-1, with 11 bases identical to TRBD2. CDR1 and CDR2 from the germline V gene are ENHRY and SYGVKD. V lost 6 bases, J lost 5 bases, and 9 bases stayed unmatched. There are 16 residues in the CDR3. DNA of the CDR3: TGTGCCATCAGGCCAAATAGCGGGGGGGCCGACAATGAGCAGTTCTTC. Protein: CAIRPNSGGADNEQFF.

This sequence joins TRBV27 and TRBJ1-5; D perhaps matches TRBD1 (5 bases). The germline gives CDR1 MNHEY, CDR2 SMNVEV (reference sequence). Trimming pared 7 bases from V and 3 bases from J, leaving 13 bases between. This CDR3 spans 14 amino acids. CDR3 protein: CASKTLGLNQPQHF. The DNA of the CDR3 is TGTGCCAGCAAGACCTTGGGGCTCAATCAGCCCCAGCATTTT.

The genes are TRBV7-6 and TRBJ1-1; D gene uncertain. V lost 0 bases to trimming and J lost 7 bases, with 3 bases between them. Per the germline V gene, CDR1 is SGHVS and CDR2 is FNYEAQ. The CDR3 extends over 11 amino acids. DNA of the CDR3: TGTGCCAGCAGCTTAGCCCGTGAAGCTTTCTTT. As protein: CASSLAREAFF.

The CDR3: CASRKGQMNTEAFF. CDR3 in DNA: TGTGCCAGCAGGAAGGGGCAGATGAACACTGAAGCTTTCTTT. The J gene is TRBJ1-1, the V gene TRBV6-5; tentative D call: TRBD1 (5 bases). Between the trimmed V and J ends, which lost 6 bases and 0 bases, there was a span of 11 bases. The CDR3 contains 14 residues. Germline CDR1 and CDR2: MNHEY and SVGAGI.

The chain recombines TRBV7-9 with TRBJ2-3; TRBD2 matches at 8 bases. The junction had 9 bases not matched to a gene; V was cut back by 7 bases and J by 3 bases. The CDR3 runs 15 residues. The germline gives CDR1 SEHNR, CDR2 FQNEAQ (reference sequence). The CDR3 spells CASTSGAGETDTQYF. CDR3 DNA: TGTGCCAGCACCTCTGGAGCGGGAGAAACAGATACGCAGTATTTT.

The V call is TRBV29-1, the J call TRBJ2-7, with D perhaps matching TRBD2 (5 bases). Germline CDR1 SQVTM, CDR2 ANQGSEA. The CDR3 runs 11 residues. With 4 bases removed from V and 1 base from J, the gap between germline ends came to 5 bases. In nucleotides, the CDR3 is TGCAGCGTTGGAGGGTCCTACGAGCAGTACTTC. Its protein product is CSVGGSYEQYF.

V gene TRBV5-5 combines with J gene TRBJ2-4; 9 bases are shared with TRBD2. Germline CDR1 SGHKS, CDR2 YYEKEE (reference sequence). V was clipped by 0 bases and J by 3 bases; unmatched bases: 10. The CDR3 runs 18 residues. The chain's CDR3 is CASSLDVDAGGRKNIQYF. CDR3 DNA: TGTGCCAGCAGCTTGGATGTTGACGCGGGGGGGCGCAAAAACATTCAGTACTTC.